The T cell receptor (beta chain) under discussion was sequenced for a study of OX40 agonist ivuxolimab in advanced cancers. Study context: The study reported partial responses in three patients: one hepatocellular carcinoma, two cutaneous melanoma. Findings and limits, study-wide: No antigen was identified for the clonally expanded peripheral T cells. In the 0.1 to 3.0 mg/kg range, CD4+ and CD8+ blood T cells had expanded clonally by week 6. Among T cells, CD8+ cells averaged more expanded clones than CD4+ cells.

Worth noting for this clone: The antigen remains undetermined.

The repertoire was sequenced with immunoSEQ multiplex PCR; TCRdb's copy has only in-frame clones and lacks some. The repertoire has approximately 60,000 clones, over 65% of them found once; the top ten carry approximately 2.4%. The source of this sequence is an adult with an advanced solid tumor such as melanoma, head and neck, liver or kidney cancer. The sequenced sample was CD4+ or CD8+ T cells sorted from blood, obtained in a trial of the OX40 agonist ivuxolimab.

The CDR3 reads CAALAGNPYNEQFF. The CDR3 bases are TGTGCCGCCCTAGCGGGAAATCCCTACAATGAGCAGTTCTTC. The rearrangement uses TRBV7-9 and TRBJ2-1; 9 nucleotides align to TRBD2. CDR1 SEHNR and CDR2 FQNEAQ come from the germline V gene (reference sequence). The J segment lost 2 bases and the V segment lost 11 bases, leaving 7 bases of the junction unmatched. There are 14 residues in the CDR3.